This is a list of T cell receptor beta chains from one sample in a study of T cell changes during pregnancy in multiple sclerosis. Generated by immunoSEQ multiplex PCR, the TCRdb table keeps only in-frame clones and is missing some. The sample shows 55,000 to 75,000 clones, about 91% of them seen only once. Material: peripheral blood, obtained after pregnancy. All receptors come from a female donor with multiple sclerosis, enrolled in a pregnancy study. Each CDR3 is given with its conserved first and last residue. Fields, in order: clone size, V gene, D gene, J gene, CDR3 protein, CDR3 DNA. The D gene is left open where the match is weak. Clone sizes are given selectively: once, few, many, or a class where the clone is expanded.

abundance: .
v_gene: TRBV4-1
d_gene: .
j_gene: TRBJ1-5
CDR3aa: CASSEASNQPQHF
CDR3nt: TGCGCCAGCAGCGAGGCCAGCAATCAGCCCCAGCATTTT

abundance: .
v_gene: TRBV30
d_gene: .
j_gene: TRBJ2-7
CDR3aa: CACYGGSYEQYF
CDR3nt: TGTGCCTGTTATGGAGGGTCCTACGAGCAGTACTTC

abundance: once
v_gene: TRBV4-1
d_gene: TRBD1
j_gene: TRBJ1-2
CDR3aa: CASSPRQGADYGYTF
CDR3nt: TGCGCCAGCAGCCCCCGACAGGGGGCGGACTATGGCTACACCTTC

abundance: .
v_gene: TRBV11-2
d_gene: .
j_gene: TRBJ2-7
CDR3aa: CASSLRIEQYF
CDR3nt: TGTGCCAGCAGCTTACGTATCGAGCAGTACTTC

abundance: .
v_gene: TRBV7-9
d_gene: TRBD1
j_gene: TRBJ1-1
CDR3aa: CASSFRDRGGEAFF
CDR3nt: TGTGCCAGCAGCTTTAGAGACAGGGGGGGAGAAGCTTTCTTT

abundance: .
v_gene: TRBV2
d_gene: TRBD2
j_gene: TRBJ2-1
CDR3aa: CASSAGTSVFRNEQFF
CDR3nt: TGTGCCAGCAGTGCCGGGACTAGCGTCTTTCGCAATGAGCAGTTCTTC

abundance: .
v_gene: TRBV5-8
d_gene: .
j_gene: TRBJ1-5
CDR3aa: CASSLLRQPQHF
CDR3nt: TGTGCCAGCAGCCTTTTGAGGCAGCCCCAGCATTTT

abundance: .
v_gene: TRBV15
d_gene: .
j_gene: TRBJ1-1
CDR3aa: CATSSRTGNTEAFF
CDR3nt: TGTGCCACCAGCTCCCGCACAGGGAACACTGAAGCTTTCTTT

abundance: .
v_gene: TRBV11-2
d_gene: TRBD2
j_gene: TRBJ2-3
CDR3aa: CASSPNDSLAGGDRDTQYF
CDR3nt: TGTGCCAGCAGCCCCAACGACTCGCTAGCGGGAGGGGATAGAGATACGCAGTATTTT

abundance: once
v_gene: TRBV2
d_gene: .
j_gene: TRBJ2-2
CDR3aa: CASSSSTVTGELFF
CDR3nt: .

abundance: .
v_gene: TRBV30
d_gene: TRBD1
j_gene: TRBJ1-1
CDR3aa: CAWSRQGNTEAFF
CDR3nt: TGTGCCTGGAGTCGACAGGGGAATACTGAAGCTTTCTTT

abundance: .
v_gene: TRBV5-6
d_gene: TRBD1
j_gene: TRBJ2-3
CDR3aa: CASSWSVRGTDTQYF
CDR3nt: TGTGCCAGCAGCTGGTCTGTCAGGGGGACAGATACGCAGTATTTT

abundance: once
v_gene: TRBV6-4
d_gene: TRBD2
j_gene: TRBJ2-1
CDR3aa: CASRPLAGYNEQFF
CDR3nt: TGTGCCAGCAGACCCCTAGCGGGTTACAATGAGCAGTTCTTC